This section outlines one TCR beta chain sequence together with its context. Its antigen remains unidentified. One base away there is no much larger clone; base qualities are not given. Other DNA sequences in the sample encode the same CDR3. The source of the sample is a study of shared clonotypes between healthy human individuals (dated by TCRdb to the early 2020s). Turning to the overall study: Three men and a couple of women, aged 18 to 49 years, made up the cohort. Leukapheresis yielded between about 0.94 and 8.9 billion PBMCs per donor. The study deeply sequenced blood TCR repertoires of five healthy adults to estimate repertoire size and the extent of clonotype sharing between individuals. To increase sequencing depth and limit assay-specific biases, TCR repertoire library preparation and sequencing were carried out by different laboratories using diverse techniques. For each donor, CD4 naive and CD4 memory were each given three plates, CD8 naive was given two plates, and CD8 memory was given one plate.

Donors were healthy HIV-negative adults with no recently reported acute infections or vaccinations. Every donor was a Caucasian adult residing in Nashville, Tennessee, USA. Magnetic negative selection was used to enrich CD4+ T cells, after which naive cells were positively selected on CD45RA and the negative fraction became the memory subset. After blood collection by leukapheresis, PBMCs were isolated using Ficoll-Histopaque density gradient centrifugation and then cryopreserved in the vapor phase of liquid nitrogen. Purity and quantity of every magnetically sorted T cell population were checked by analytical flow cytometry. Genomic DNA was isolated from each sorted fraction and quantified by UV absorbance on a Nanodrop 2000c. TCR CDR3 regions were amplified from genomic DNA by multiplex PCR using the deep immunoSEQ assay. Genomic DNA extracted from each cell subset was distributed evenly over all wells of several immunoSEQ 96-well plates, and each plate served as one replicate. For sorted subsets, each replicate PCR was loaded with 200 ng genomic DNA, equivalent to roughly 30,000 T cell genomes. Purified libraries were quantified with a Qubit 3.0 fluorometer, sized on a Bioanalyzer 2100, and re-quantified with the KAPA Library Quantification kit. Every immunoSEQ 96-well plate was sequenced on a dedicated single-read 150-cycle Illumina NextSeq 550 flow cell. From the authors' description of their analysis: Because the immunoSEQ output held only junctional sequences and lacked quality scores, the filtering could not match the filtering applied to full-length reads. To assign V/J genes and CDR3, sequences were annotated using PyIR, a Python wrapper for IgBLAST v1.9, with IMGT germline references. Reads were removed for weak V/J assignments (E-value above 1e-6), missing CDR3, stop codons, out-of-frame junctions, or ambiguous translated residues. A V3J clonotype was defined by an identical inferred V gene, J gene, and CDR3 amino acid sequence. The percentage overlap between two repertoires was calculated by dividing the number of shared unique clonotypes by the size of the smaller repertoire. Richness of each repertoire was evaluated using RTK rarefaction, the Chao1 estimator, and Recon v2.1 estimates of unobserved clonotypes. OLGA was used to compute generation probabilities for all TCRbeta clonotypes that the gDNA method yielded from four donors. The immuneACCESS repertoire file appears here via TCRdb, limited to in-frame rearrangements. These files lack a portion of the clones; in checked studies, under half of the deficit traces to unresolved V genes, and the cause of the others is not known. V and J calls and clone size follow that table, whereas D and trimming were derived from the DNA. The sample data list 2 million to 3 million clones, and approximately 93% of these were observed just once. Roughly 0.39% of the sample comes from the top ten.

V loses 8 bases, J loses 2 bases, and the germline ends lie 6 bases apart. The CDR3 numbers 11 residues from cysteine through phenylalanine. Kept here is only the CDR3 DNA, which spans 33 bases and is read in frame from base 1. From the germline V gene (reference sequence), CDR1 is MNHEY and CDR2 is SMNVEV. General conclusions and limits of the study: Naive subsets generally had larger estimated clonotype richness than memory subsets. Sampling was limited to blood, and TCR repertoires in tissue likely differ from TCR repertoires in blood. Higher generation probabilities were observed for clonotypes shared by all four sorted-subset donors than for non-shared clonotypes. Incomplete sequencing was indicated by rarefaction of sorted-subset datasets, despite the large sequencing depth. Because the study included a small number of donors, the genetic and exposure-history diversity represented was limited. Sharing across several donors was observed for 5% to 6.5% of naive CD4, about 4% of naive CD8, roughly 2.3% of memory CD4, and less than 0.45% of memory CD8 clonotypes. Based on pairwise subsampling, the degree of clonotype sharing among donors was expected to be affected by sequencing depth.

The rearrangement joined TRBV27 to TRBJ2-5, with no confidently assigned D gene. The TCR was taken from a man younger than 30 in good health. Some clones in this sample may be carry-over from other donors' samples. The sequenced material came from naive CD4+ T cells from PBMCs. Reading the label with the study, this specimen's cell subset or site is: CD45RA+ positively selected. The DNA sequence follows: TGTGCCAGCGGATTACAAGAGACCCAGTACTTC. It translates as CASGLQETQYF.